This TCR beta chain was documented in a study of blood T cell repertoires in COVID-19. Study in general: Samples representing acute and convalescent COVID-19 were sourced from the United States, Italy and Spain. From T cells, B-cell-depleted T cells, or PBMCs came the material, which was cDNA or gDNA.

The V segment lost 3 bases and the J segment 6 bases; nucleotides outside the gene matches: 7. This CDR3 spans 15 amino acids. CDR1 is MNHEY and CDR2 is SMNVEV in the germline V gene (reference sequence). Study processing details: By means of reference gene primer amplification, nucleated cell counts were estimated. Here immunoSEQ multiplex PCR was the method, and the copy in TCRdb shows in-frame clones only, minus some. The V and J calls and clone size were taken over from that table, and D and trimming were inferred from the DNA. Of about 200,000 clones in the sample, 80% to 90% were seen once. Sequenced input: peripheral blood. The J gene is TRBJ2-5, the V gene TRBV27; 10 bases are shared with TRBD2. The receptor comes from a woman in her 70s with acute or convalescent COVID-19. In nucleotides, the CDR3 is TGTGCCAGCAGTTTGGGTAGCGGGAGGTCAAAGACCCAGTACTTC. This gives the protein CASSLGSGRSKTQYF.